Shown below are 14 T cell receptor beta chains from a single sample sequenced in a study of beta chain features in type 1 diabetes (dated by TCRdb to 2016 to 2018). The library was prepared using the immunoSEQ multiplex PCR assay. The High Capacity cDNA Reverse Transcription Kit was used to reverse transcribe all of the isolated RNA, meaning that expressed TCRB transcripts were what got sequenced. TCRdb provides this immuneACCESS table in a form limited to in-frame rearrangements. Some clones are lacking; in checked studies, under half of them reflect an unresolved V gene, and why the rest are absent is not known. In all, the sample holds 150,000 to 200,000 clones, and about 9.1% of those were seen once. The leading ten clones occupy over 2% of the sample. Input material: central memory CD4+ T cells from blood. These receptors all stem from a woman aged 18-35 years in good health.

J is TRBJ2-5 and V is TRBV6-1; a possible D gene is TRBD1 (8 bases). Germline-derived CDR1 and CDR2 are MNHNS and SASEGT. With 5 bases removed from V and 4 bases from J, the gap between germline ends came to 14 bases. The CDR3 has 14 amino acids. CDR3 in DNA: TGTGCCAGCAGTCTCAACAGGGGGGGAGAGACCCAGTACTTC. This codes for CASSLNRGGETQYF.

This clone was seen a few times. This chain joins TRBV28 and TRBJ1-1; D gene uncertain. The CDR3 runs 14 residues. V shed 3 bases and J shed 6 bases, with 14 bases lying between them. Germline CDR1 and CDR2: MDHEN and SYDVKM. The CDR3 DNA reads as TGTGCCAGCAGTTTTGTTGTAAACATTCCTGAAGCTTTCTTT. Its protein is CASSFVVNIPEAFF. Full variable domain (missing parts from reference TRBV28 and TRBJ1-1): DVKVTQSSRYLVKRTGEKVFLECVQDMDHENMFWYRQDPGLGLRLIYFSYDVKMKEKGDIPEGYSVSREKKERFSLILESASTNQTSMYLCASSFVVNIPEAFFGQGTRLTVV.

The chain recombines TRBV11-2 with TRBJ1-1, with 10 bases matching TRBD1. From germline, CDR1 is SGHAT and CDR2 FQNNGV. This CDR3 comprises 15 residues. Trimming cost V 5 bases and J 4 bases; bases outside gene matches: 7. The CDR3 DNA sequence: TGTGCCAGCAGCCCCGCGAGGACAGGGGGCACTGAAGCTTTCTTT. As protein: CASSPARTGGTEAFF.

This clone has only a few counts. CDR3 coding DNA: TGTGCCAGCAGCCTGACTAGCGGGGACTACGAGCAGTACTTC. Translation: CASSLTSGDYEQYF. This chain joins TRBV5-4 and TRBJ2-7, with TRBD2 identical over 11 bases. Germline V gene data show CDR1 as SGHNT and CDR2 as YYREEE (reference sequence). The CDR3 has 14 amino acids. J gave up 3 bases and V 4 bases, and 3 bases lay outside the gene matches.

There are a few counts of this clone. This chain uses TRBV7-9 with TRBJ2-1; 8 bases align to TRBD1. This CDR3 has 15 residues. Germline V lookup: CDR1 SEHNR, CDR2 FQNEAQ (reference sequence). V dropped 5 bases and J dropped 6; count of bases not matched to a gene: 9. The chain's CDR3 is CASSQGQGAGNEQFF. In nucleotides, the CDR3 is TGTGCCAGCAGCCAAGGGCAGGGGGCGGGCAATGAGCAGTTCTTC.

V is TRBV6-1 and J is TRBJ1-2; the D is unclear. The CDR3 is made up of 14 amino acids. From germline, CDR1 is MNHNS and CDR2 SASEGT. V lost 3 bases and J lost 6, with 14 bases in between. DNA of the CDR3: TGTGCCAGCAGTGAGTCCCCTCAAGCTGATGGCTACACCTTC. Amino acid sequence: CASSESPQADGYTF.

The chain has TRBV2 and TRBJ2-1, with TRBD2 identical over 8 bases. V was clipped by 6 bases and J by 6 bases; unmatched bases: 10. The CDR3 consists of 15 residues. The germline CDR1 and CDR2 sequences are SNHLY and FYNNEI. The CDR3 DNA reads as TGTGCCAGCAGGGAGGAAGCGGGAGCGCGCAATGAGCAGTTCTTC. Translation: CASREEAGARNEQFF.

This clone was counted a single time. The chain employs TRBV4-1 and TRBJ1-5; 10 positions match TRBD1. The germline V gene encodes CDR1 MGHRA and CDR2 YSYEKL. V trimming: 4 bases; J trimming: 2 bases; junction bases outside the gene matches: 5. CDR3 length equals 16 residues. This CDR3 reads CASSRAGTGGNQPQHF. CDR3 nucleotide sequence: TGCGCCAGCAGCCGAGCCGGGACAGGGGGCAATCAGCCCCAGCATTTT.

This chain joins TRBV30 and TRBJ2-1; 12 bases are shared with TRBD2. Losses at the gene ends were 5 bases for V and 15 bases for J; bases not matched to a gene: 11. The germline V gene encodes CDR1 GTSNPN and CDR2 SVGIG (reference sequence). CDR3 length equals 13 residues. CDR3 loop: CAWGTSGSDRPFF. The CDR3, as DNA: TGTGCCTGGGGGACTAGCGGGTCCGATAGGCCGTTCTTC.

In its sample, this clone was seen a few times. The rearrangement links TRBV12-5 to TRBJ2-1; D is possibly TRBD2 (5 bases). The CDR3 contains 15 residues. Looked up from germline, CDR1 is LGHNT and CDR2 is FRNRAP. Between the trimmed V and J ends, which lost 5 bases and 3 bases, there was a span of 14 bases. The CDR3 reads CASGPLRGSYNEQFF. CDR3 in DNA: TGTGCTAGTGGTCCCCTCCGGGGAAGCTACAATGAGCAGTTCTTC.

This clone was counted only a few times. This chain joins TRBV4-3 and TRBJ1-2; D is unclear. The CDR3 has 16 residues. Germline values: CDR1 LGHNA, CDR2 YSLEER. V shed 2 bases and J shed 5 bases, with 18 bases lying between them. The CDR3 protein is CASSQSIRGYGYGYTF. The CDR3, as DNA: TGCGCCAGCAGCCAATCCATCCGGGGTTACGGGTATGGCTACACCTTC.

The chain is built from TRBV9 and TRBJ1-1, with D possibly TRBD1 on 6 matching bases. V gave up 4 bases and J gave up 1 base, with 11 bases separating them. The germline V gene encodes CDR1 SGDLS and CDR2 YYNGEE. This CDR3 has 14 amino acids. The CDR3 reads CASSRGGTNTEAFF. The CDR3 DNA follows: TGTGCCAGCAGCAGGGGGGGGACGAACACTGAAGCTTTCTTT.

This chain connects TRBV4-2 to TRBJ2-1, with 10 bases fitting TRBD1. Unmatched junction bases numbered 15, after V lost 3 bases and J lost 7 bases. Germline lookup yields CDR1 LGHNA and CDR2 YNFKEQ. The CDR3 contains 18 residues. The CDR3 reads CASSHSPSGTGVGNEQFF. CDR3 bases: TGTGCCAGCAGCCATTCCCCTTCCGGGACAGGGGTAGGGAATGAGCAGTTCTTC.

V usage is TRBV18 and J usage is TRBJ2-2; D perhaps matches TRBD1 (6 bases). Germline-derived CDR1 and CDR2 are KGHSH and LQKENI. Trimming removed 3 bases from V and 0 bases from J, with 11 bases in between. The length of the CDR3 is 16 residues. The CDR3 spells CASSPFGTTNTGELFF. For the CDR3, the DNA is TGTGCCAGCTCACCTTTCGGGACAACGAACACCGGGGAGCTGTTTTTT.